Listed below are T cell receptor beta chains from one sample, sequenced in a study of T cells after yellow fever vaccination. TCRdb fed the 5' RACE reads into MiXCR, producing one record per CDR3 protein. This table has 150,000 or so distinct CDR3 sequences, more than 5.5% appearing once. The sequenced sample was CD4+ T cells sorted from PBMCs, obtained 5 days after the first yellow fever vaccination. The receptors were sampled from a man aged 18 to 29 who received the YFV17D yellow fever vaccine. The CDR3 runs from the conserved cysteine through the conserved F or W. Fields, in order: D gene, V gene, J gene, clone size, CDR3 DNA, CDR3 protein. A D gene is named only where the DNA matches it firmly. Clone size is not always given. Where it is, it says once, few, many or a class for expanded clones.

>TRBD2|TRBV4-2|TRBJ2-1|few
TGTGCCAGCAGCCAAGAACTAGCGGGTGGGTACGATGAGCAGTTCTTC
CASSQELAGGYDEQFF
>NA|TRBV18|TRBJ1-5|NA
TGTGCCAGCTCACGTGGACGGATCAATCAGCCCCAGCATTTT
CASSRGRINQPQHF
>TRBD1|TRBV4-2|TRBJ1-2|NA
TGTGCCAGCAGCCCCGAGGGACAGGGAATCGGTTACACCTTC
CASSPEGQGIGYTF
>NA|TRBV4-2|TRBJ2-2|few
TGTGCCAGCAGCCAAGTCGCACTAAACACCGGGGAGCTGTTTTTT
CASSQVALNTGELFF
>NA|TRBV29-1|TRBJ2-1|many
TGCAGCGTTGAAGCTGGACAGAACAACAATGAGCAGTTCTTC
CSVEAGQNNNEQFF
>TRBD1|TRBV6-2/TRBV6-3|TRBJ1-5|many
TGTGCCAGCACCGACGACAGGGGGTACGGGAATCAGCCCCAGCATTTT
CASTDDRGYGNQPQHF
>NA|TRBV5-1|TRBJ2-7|many
TGCGCCAGCAGCTTTTTCCAGGCAGAGGGCGAGCAGTACTTC
CASSFFQAEGEQYF
>TRBD1|TRBV6-5|TRBJ1-2|NA
TGTGCCAGCAGCACCACCGGGACAGGGGAAGGACCTTACACCTTC
CASSTTGTGEGPYTF
>NA|TRBV7-9|TRBJ2-5|NA
TGTACCAGCAGCACCCTACAAGGGACACGTGGGACCCAGTACTTC
CTSSTLQGTRGTQYF
>TRBD2|TRBV6-2/TRBV6-3|TRBJ2-3|NA
TGTGCCAGCAGTTATACTACCCCGCGGGGAAGCGGGGGGGCCCGGGATACGCAGTATTTT
CASSYTTPRGSGGARDTQYF
>NA|TRBV4-3|TRBJ2-3|many
TGCGCCAGCAGCCAAGGAGCGACAGATACGCAGTATTTT
CASSQGATDTQYF
>TRBD2|TRBV6-2/TRBV6-3|TRBJ2-6|NA
TGTGCCAGCAGTTACCTACTAGGACTAGCGGAGGACTCTGGGGCCAACGTCCTGACTTTC
CASSYLLGLAEDSGANVLTF
>NA|TRBV2|TRBJ1-6|NA
TGTGCCAGCAGGAGGGACGGACTTAATTCACCCCTCCACTTT
CASRRDGLNSPLHF
>TRBD1|TRBV5-6|TRBJ2-3|many
TGTGCCAGCAGATTCGACAGGGGGCCTTTCACAGATACGCAGTATTTT
CASRFDRGPFTDTQYF
>TRBD2|TRBV29-1|TRBJ2-1|many
TGCAGCGTTGGAGGACTAGTCTCCCGCAATGAGCAGTTCTTC
CSVGGLVSRNEQFF
>NA|TRBV7-3|TRBJ1-2|few
TGTGCCAGCAGCCCGGGGAGGAGTTATGGCTACACCTTC
CASSPGRSYGYTF
>NA|TRBV5-1|TRBJ1-6|many
TGCGCCAGCCAGGCCTCGACCCCTAATTCACCCCTCCACTTT
CASQASTPNSPLHF
>NA|TRBV20-1|TRBJ1-3|few
TGCAGTGCTAGCCCCGGTTCTGGAAACACCATATATTTT
CSASPGSGNTIYF
>TRBD2|TRBV5-1|TRBJ2-5|many
TGCGCCAGCAGCTTGTTGAGCGGGGGCTCTCAAGAGACCCAGTACTTC
CASSLLSGGSQETQYF
>NA|TRBV5-1|TRBJ2-5|few
TGCGCCAGCAGCCTGTGGCGGGCAGAACAAGAGACCCAGTACTTC
CASSLWRAEQETQYF
>TRBD2|TRBV4-3|TRBJ2-7|few
TGCGCCAGCAGCCAAGGGCAGGGAGGGTTCGAGCAGTACTTC
CASSQGQGGFEQYF
>NA|TRBV7-2|TRBJ1-3|many
TGTGCCAGCAGCTCTCCCAACTCGATACACTCTGGAAACACCATATATTTT
CASSSPNSIHSGNTIYF
>NA|TRBV7-8|TRBJ1-1|NA
TGTGCCAGCAGCTTAGCAAACAGGGCTGAAGCTTTCTTT
CASSLANRAEAFF
>NA|TRBV4-2|TRBJ2-5|few
TGTGCCAGCGGAAGGACTCCTGAAGAGACCCAGTACTTC
CASGRTPEETQYF
>TRBD1|TRBV6-1|TRBJ2-2|many
TGTGCCAGCAGCCGGACAGGGGCGGTCACCGGGGAGCTGTTTTTT
CASSRTGAVTGELFF
>NA|TRBV5-1|TRBJ2-3|many
TGCGCCAGCAGCCCAGCGGCGAGCGAGGATACGCAGTATTTT
CASSPAASEDTQYF
>TRBD1|TRBV28|TRBJ1-2|NA
TGTGCCAGCAGTTTTGGACAGGGGTATGGCTACACCTTC
CASSFGQGYGYTF
>NA|TRBV12-3/TRBV12-4|TRBJ2-1|many
TGTGCCAGCAGGCCCCGGGGGAGCTCCTACAATGAGCAGTTCTTC
CASRPRGSSYNEQFF
>NA|TRBV4-1|TRBJ2-2|many
TGCGCCAGCAGCCAAGTCGGGGCCAGGGGTCGCGGGGAGCTGTTTTTT
CASSQVGARGRGELFF
>NA|TRBV7-2|TRBJ2-7|NA
TGTGCCAGCAGCTTAGTCCTTTCAGACTCCGAGCAGTACTTC
CASSLVLSDSEQYF
>NA|TRBV19|TRBJ1-2|few
TGTGCCAGTAGTACACAGGAGGGATATGGCTACACCTTC
CASSTQEGYGYTF
>TRBD1|TRBV18|TRBJ2-4|NA
TGTGCCAGCTCACAGACAGGGACATCAAACAGTCAGTACTTC
CASSQTGTSNSQYF
>NA|TRBV11-3|TRBJ2-3|NA
TGTGCCAGCAGCTTAGGGACAGCCCAAGGCACAGATACGCAGTATTTT
CASSLGTAQGTDTQYF